The TCR beta chain under discussion was sequenced for a study of CD8 T cells in Susac syndrome. It was with random hexamers that roughly 0.5 to 1 ug RNA was reverse transcribed. TCRdb used MiXCR to reprocess the immunoSEQ multiplex PCR reads, holding one entry per CDR3 protein. This table holds hundreds of thousands of distinct CDR3 sequences, 90% to 95% found once. This TCR derives from a human donor with multiple sclerosis. The sample taken for sequencing was CD4+ T cells from PBMCs.

CDR3 nucleotide sequence: TGTGCCAGCAGCGGAAGCCCCCTTGGGGGCGGGGAGCTGTTTTTT. Its protein is CASSGSPLGGGELFF. J is TRBJ2-2 and V is TRBV9; the D gene could be TRBD1 or TRBD2 (5 bases each). The germline V gene encodes CDR1 SGDLS and CDR2 YYNGEE. Between the trimmed V and J ends, which lost 3 bases and 7 bases, there was a span of 16 bases. This CDR3 is built from 15 residues.